This T cell receptor (beta chain) comes out of a study of blood T cell repertoires in COVID-19. The assay was immunoSEQ multiplex PCR, and TCRdb's table has in-frame clones only and misses some. Of just over 250,000 clones detected, over 75% appear once; the ten largest clones hold around 2.5%. J gave up 4 bases and V 3 bases, and 15 bases lay outside the gene matches. Germline CDR1 KGHSH, CDR2 LQKENI. The CDR3 extends over 19 amino acids. The receptor was isolated from a woman aged 45-59 years with acute or convalescent COVID-19. The chain joins TRBV18 to TRBJ1-2, with TRBD1 matching 12 bases. Sequencing was done on a sample of peripheral blood. The CDR3 sequence: CASSPLPGTGGQKGYGYTF. The CDR3 coding sequence is TGTGCCAGCTCACCGCTTCCCGGGACAGGGGGCCAAAAGGGCTATGGCTACACCTTC.